Listed below are T cell receptor beta chains from one sample, sequenced in a study of shared clonotypes between healthy human individuals. Method: immunoSEQ multiplex PCR; TCRdb's copy keeps in-frame clones and lacks some. The table includes 1,400,000 or so clones, just under 99% detected once. The specimen was naive CD4+ T cells sorted from blood. The receptors derive from a man younger than 40 in good health. CDR3s include the opening cysteine and the closing phenylalanine or tryptophan. D genes are given only for firm matches. Some rows mark clone size as missing; the rest say once, few, many or name a class of expanded clone.

j_call d_call v_call clone_size cdr3_aa cdr3_nt
TRBJ1-3 NA TRBV14 NA CASSQIPSSGNTIYF TGTGCCAGCAGCCAAATACCCAGCTCTGGAAACACCATATATTTT
TRBJ2-7 NA TRBV18 NA CASSPPVRVGEQYF TGTGCCAGCTCACCACCTGTCAGGGTTGGGGAGCAGTACTTC
TRBJ2-1 NA TRBV6-5 NA CASRVGNEQFF TGTGCCAGCCGAGTGGGCAATGAGCAGTTCTTC
TRBJ2-7 TRBD2 TRBV27 NA CARQRTSGSLEQYF TGTGCCAGGCAAAGGACTAGCGGTTCTCTCGAGCAGTACTTC
TRBJ1-5 NA TRBV19 once CASSSHGTPNQPQHF TGTGCCAGTAGTAGCCACGGGACACCCAATCAGCCCCAGCATTTT
TRBJ2-5 TRBD2 TRBV4-1 NA CASSLGLAVSLINF TGCGCCAGCAGCCTGGGACTAGCGGTCTCCCTTATAAACTTC
TRBJ1-2 TRBD1 TRBV18 NA CASSQRGGANYGYTF TGTGCCAGCTCACAAAGAGGGGGCGCAAACTATGGCTACACCTTC
TRBJ2-2 NA TRBV10-3 NA CAVQGGPLAGMVGPGELFF TGTGCCGTCCAGGGGGGGCCCTTAGCAGGAATGGTGGGACCCGGGGAGCTGTTTTTT
TRBJ2-1 NA TRBV6-1 NA CASKRSSYNEQFF TGTGCCAGCAAAAGGAGCTCCTACAATGAGCAGTTCTTC
TRBJ1-1 TRBD1 TRBV14 NA CASSPTGQGARSTEAFF TGTGCCAGCAGCCCCACGGGACAGGGGGCCCGGAGCACTGAAGCTTTCTTT
TRBJ1-5 NA TRBV2 NA CASSYGNSNQPQHF TGTGCCAGCAGCTATGGAAATAGCAATCAGCCCCAGCATTTT
TRBJ1-5 NA TRBV6-5 NA CASSKGHNQPQHF TGTGCCAGCAGCAAGGGTCACAATCAGCCCCAGCATTTT
TRBJ2-1 NA TRBV7-2 NA CASSLTAGRYEQFF TGTGCCAGCAGCTTAACGGCGGGACGATATGAGCAGTTCTTC
TRBJ1-1 NA TRBV7-8 few CASSSRTMNTEAFF TGTGCCAGCAGCTCCCGGACAATGAACACTGAAGCTTTCTTT
TRBJ2-3 NA TRBV9 once CASSVVSGSTDTQYF TGTGCCAGCAGCGTAGTCTCGGGCAGCACAGATACGCAGTATTTT
TRBJ1-5 TRBD1 TRBV11-2 NA CASSRTGVSNQPQHF TGTGCCAGCAGCAGAACAGGGGTTAGCAATCAGCCCCAGCATTTT
TRBJ1-5 NA TRBV9 once CASSVGGDSNQPQHF TGTGCCAGCAGCGTAGGGGGAGATAGCAATCAGCCCCAGCATTTT
TRBJ1-2 TRBD1 TRBV18 once CASSPLGQGATNYGYTF TGTGCCAGCTCACCTCTAGGACAGGGGGCAACTAACTATGGCTACACCTTC
TRBJ1-5 NA TRBV5-8 NA CASSRFGTPNQPQHF TGTGCCAGCAGCCGATTCGGGACACCCAATCAGCCCCAGCATTTT
TRBJ2-1 NA TRBV23-1 NA CASVDNEQFF TGCGCCAGCGTGGACAATGAGCAGTTCTTC
TRBJ2-5 NA TRBV28 NA CASRGSTPYETQYF TGTGCCAGCAGAGGTTCGACCCCATACGAGACCCAGTACTTC
TRBJ2-2 NA TRBV5-1 NA CASSTSRTGELFF TGCGCCAGCAGCACCTCTAGGACCGGGGAGCTGTTTTTT
TRBJ2-3 TRBD2 TRBV28 NA CARHPYGTSGDFDTQYF TGTGCCAGACATCCATACGGGACTAGCGGGGATTTTGATACGCAGTATTTT
TRBJ1-1 TRBD1 TRBV9 NA CASSVVDRGWASNTEAFF TGTGCCAGCAGCGTAGTCGACAGGGGATGGGCATCTAACACTGAAGCTTTCTTT
TRBJ2-7 NA TRBV20-1 NA CSARDRVEQYF TGCAGTGCTAGAGACCGGGTCGAGCAGTACTTC
TRBJ2-7 TRBD1 TRBV5-4 NA CASSLAGTGAFYEQYF TGTGCCAGCAGCTTGGCCGGGACAGGGGCTTTCTACGAGCAGTACTTC
TRBJ1-1 TRBD1 TRBV9 NA CASNQINRGTEAFF TGTGCCAGCAACCAAATAAACAGGGGGACTGAAGCTTTCTTT
TRBJ2-3 TRBD2 TRBV5-1 once CASSLNPWTSGQVDTQYF TGCGCCAGCAGCTTGAATCCTTGGACTAGCGGGCAGGTAGATACGCAGTATTTT
TRBJ2-7 TRBD2 TRBV5-1 NA CASSLDVISGRSYEQYF TGCGCCAGCAGCTTGGATGTTATTAGCGGGAGATCCTACGAGCAGTACTTC
TRBJ2-7 TRBD2 TRBV11-2 NA CASSLAGGLEQYF TGTGCCAGCAGCTTAGCGGGAGGCCTCGAGCAGTACTTC
TRBJ2-7 TRBD1 TRBV28 once CASSPTQGLHYEQYF TGTGCCAGCAGTCCGACACAGGGGTTGCACTACGAGCAGTACTTC
TRBJ2-7 NA TRBV19 NA CASSTGLGSYEQYF TGTGCCAGTAGTACAGGGTTGGGCTCCTACGAGCAGTACTTC
TRBJ2-1 NA TRBV7-9 NA CASSLTGEQFF TGTGCCAGCAGCTTGACAGGTGAGCAGTTCTTC
TRBJ2-3 NA TRBV5-5 NA CASSLTGDPSFTDTQYF TGTGCCAGCAGCTTGACGGGGGACCCTAGCTTCACAGATACGCAGTATTTT
TRBJ2-1 TRBD2 TRBV5-4 NA CASSFKKLAGGLDYNEQFF TGTGCCAGCAGCTTTAAGAAACTAGCGGGAGGTCTGGATTACAATGAGCAGTTCTTC
TRBJ2-7 TRBD2 TRBV6-6 NA CASGKAGNSYEQYF TGTGCCAGCGGTAAAGCGGGAAACTCCTACGAGCAGTACTTC
TRBJ2-7 NA TRBV29-1 NA CSVVRGGGREQYF TGCAGCGTTGTTAGGGGTGGGGGACGGGAGCAGTACTTC